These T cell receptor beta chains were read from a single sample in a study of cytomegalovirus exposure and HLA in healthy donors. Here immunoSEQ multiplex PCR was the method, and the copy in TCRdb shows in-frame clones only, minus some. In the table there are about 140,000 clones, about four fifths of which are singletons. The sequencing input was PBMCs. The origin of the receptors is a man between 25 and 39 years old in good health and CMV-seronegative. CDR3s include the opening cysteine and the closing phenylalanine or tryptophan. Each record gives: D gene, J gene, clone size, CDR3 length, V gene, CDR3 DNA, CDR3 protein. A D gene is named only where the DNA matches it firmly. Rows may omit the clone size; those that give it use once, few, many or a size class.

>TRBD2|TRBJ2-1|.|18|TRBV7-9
TGTGCCAGCAGCCCCTTCAGACTAGCGGGAGGTCCCTACAATGAGCAGTTCTTC
CASSPFRLAGGPYNEQFF
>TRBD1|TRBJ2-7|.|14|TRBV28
TGTGCCAGCAGTTCTGGGACAGGTTTGGACGAGCAGTACTTC
CASSSGTGLDEQYF
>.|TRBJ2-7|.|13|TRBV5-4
TGTGCCAGCAGCTCCGATGATAGTCACGAGCAGTACTTC
CASSSDDSHEQYF
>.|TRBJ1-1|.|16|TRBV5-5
TGTGCCAGCAGCCTGGTCAGGTCGAGGGTCAACACTGAAGCTTTCTTT
CASSLVRSRVNTEAFF
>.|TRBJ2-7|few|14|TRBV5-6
TGTGCCAGCAGCTTCAGGGAGGCATCCTACGAGCAGTACTTC
CASSFREASYEQYF
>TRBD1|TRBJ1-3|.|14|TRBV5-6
TGTGCCAGCAGCTTGGTGACAGGGCAGAACACCATATATTTT
CASSLVTGQNTIYF
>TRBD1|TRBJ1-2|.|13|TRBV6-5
TGTGCCAGCAGTTGGGACAGAAACTATGGCTACACCTTC
CASSWDRNYGYTF
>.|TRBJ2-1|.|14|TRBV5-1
TGCGCCAACAAGATAGCCGCATCCTACAATGAGCAGTTCTTC
CANKIAASYNEQFF
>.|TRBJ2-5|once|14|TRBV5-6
TGTGCCAGCAGCTTGGGATTCCAACTAGAGACCCAGTACTTC
CASSLGFQLETQYF
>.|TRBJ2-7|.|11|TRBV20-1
TGCAGTGCTAGAGATATCTACGAGCAGTACTTC
CSARDIYEQYF
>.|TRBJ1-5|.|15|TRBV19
TGTGCCAGTAGGTCTCTTTTGGGGGGGAATCAGCCCCAGCATTTT
CASRSLLGGNQPQHF
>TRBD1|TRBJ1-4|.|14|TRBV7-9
TGTGCCAGCAGCCGGGACAGTCGGAAGGAAAAACTGTTTTTT
CASSRDSRKEKLFF
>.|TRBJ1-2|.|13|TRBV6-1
TGTGCCAGCAGTCTAACAGGTCCCTATGGCTACACCTTC
CASSLTGPYGYTF
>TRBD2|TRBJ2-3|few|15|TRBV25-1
TGTGCCAGCAGTGGAATCGGGGGGGCCCAGGATACGCAGTATTTT
CASSGIGGAQDTQYF
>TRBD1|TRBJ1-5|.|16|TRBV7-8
TGTGCCAGCAGCCCTTGGACAGGGATATACAATCAGCCCCAGCATTTT
CASSPWTGIYNQPQHF
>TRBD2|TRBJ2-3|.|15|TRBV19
TGTGCCAGTAGTATTGTAGCGGGAGAATCGCGTACGCAGTATTTT
CASSIVAGESRTQYF
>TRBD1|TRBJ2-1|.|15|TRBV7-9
TGTGCCAGCAGCTTCGGACAGGGGGTTAAGAATGAGCAGTTCTTC
CASSFGQGVKNEQFF
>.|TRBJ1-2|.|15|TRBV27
TGTGCCAGCAGTCCCTTTAGCGGGGGGAACTATGGCTACACCTTC
CASSPFSGGNYGYTF
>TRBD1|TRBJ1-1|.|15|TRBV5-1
TGCGCCAGCAGCTGGGGCCCGGGACAGGGGAGTGAAGCTTTCTTT
CASSWGPGQGSEAFF
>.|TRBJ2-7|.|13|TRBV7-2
TGTGCCAGCACCAAGTCGAGCTCCTACGAGCAGTACTTC
CASTKSSSYEQYF
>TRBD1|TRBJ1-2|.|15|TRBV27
TGTGCCAGCAGTCCTTGGGACAGGGCGGCCTATGGCTACACCTTC
CASSPWDRAAYGYTF
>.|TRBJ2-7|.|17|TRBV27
TGTGCCAGCAGTTCTACGGCAACCGGGACATACTCCTACGAGCAGTACTTC
CASSSTATGTYSYEQYF
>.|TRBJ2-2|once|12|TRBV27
TGTGCCACCGCCTTCCTAACCGGGGAGCTGTTTTTT
CATAFLTGELFF
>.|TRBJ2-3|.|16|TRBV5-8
TGTGCCAGCGCGAACTGGGGCCCCTCAAGCACAGATACGCAGTATTTT
CASANWGPSSTDTQYF
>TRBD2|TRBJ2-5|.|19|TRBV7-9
TGTGCCAGCAGCTCCGACTCTTTAGGTAGCGGGAGGGCCACAAAGACCCAGTACTTC
CASSSDSLGSGRATKTQYF
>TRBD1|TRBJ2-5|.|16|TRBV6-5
TGTGCCAGCAGTTCGCCGGGACAGGGGAGCCAAGAGACCCAGTACTTC
CASSSPGQGSQETQYF
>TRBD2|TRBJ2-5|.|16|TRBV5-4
TGTGCCAGCAGCCCAGGGACTAGCGGGAGGTTAGAGACCCAGTACTTC
CASSPGTSGRLETQYF
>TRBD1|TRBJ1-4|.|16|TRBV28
TGTGCCAGCAGTGGACAGGGTTTCCAAACCTCAGAAAAACTGTTTTTT
CASSGQGFQTSEKLFF